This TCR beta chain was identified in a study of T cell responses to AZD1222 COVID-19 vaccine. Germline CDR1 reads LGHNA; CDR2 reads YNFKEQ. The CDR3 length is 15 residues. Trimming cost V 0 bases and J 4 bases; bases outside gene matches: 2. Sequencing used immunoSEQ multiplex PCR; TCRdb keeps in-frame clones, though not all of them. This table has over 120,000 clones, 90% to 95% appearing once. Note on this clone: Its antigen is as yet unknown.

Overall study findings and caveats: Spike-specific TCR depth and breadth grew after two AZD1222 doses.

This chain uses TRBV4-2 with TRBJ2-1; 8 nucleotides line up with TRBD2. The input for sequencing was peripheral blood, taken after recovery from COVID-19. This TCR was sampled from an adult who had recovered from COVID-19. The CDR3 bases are TGTGCCAGCAGCCAAGAAACTAGCGGTTACAATGAGCAGTTCTTC. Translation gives CASSQETSGYNEQFF.